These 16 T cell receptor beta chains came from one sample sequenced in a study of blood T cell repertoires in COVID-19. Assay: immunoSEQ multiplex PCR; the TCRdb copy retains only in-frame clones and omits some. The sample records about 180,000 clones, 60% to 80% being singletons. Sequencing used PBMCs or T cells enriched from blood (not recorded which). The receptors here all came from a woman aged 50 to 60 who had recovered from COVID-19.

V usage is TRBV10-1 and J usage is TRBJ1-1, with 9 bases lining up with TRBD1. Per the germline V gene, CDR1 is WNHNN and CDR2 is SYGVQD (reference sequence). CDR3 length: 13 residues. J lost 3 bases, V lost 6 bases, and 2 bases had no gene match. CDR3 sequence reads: CASRRQGDTEAFF. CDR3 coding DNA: TGCGCCAGCAGGAGACAGGGGGACACTGAAGCTTTCTTT.

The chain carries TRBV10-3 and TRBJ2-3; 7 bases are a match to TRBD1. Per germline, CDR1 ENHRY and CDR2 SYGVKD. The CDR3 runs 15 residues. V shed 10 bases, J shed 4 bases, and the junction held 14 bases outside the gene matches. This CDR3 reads CATSYRDSTADTQYF. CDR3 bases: TGTGCCACTTCATACAGGGACAGCACGGCAGATACGCAGTATTTT.

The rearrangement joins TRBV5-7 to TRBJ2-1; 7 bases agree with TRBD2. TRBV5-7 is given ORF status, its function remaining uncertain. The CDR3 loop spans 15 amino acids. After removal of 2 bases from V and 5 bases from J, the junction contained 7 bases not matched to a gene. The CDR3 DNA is TGTGCCAGCAGCTTTAAGTCTAGCGGAGACAATGAGCAGTTCTTC. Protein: CASSFKSSGDNEQFF.

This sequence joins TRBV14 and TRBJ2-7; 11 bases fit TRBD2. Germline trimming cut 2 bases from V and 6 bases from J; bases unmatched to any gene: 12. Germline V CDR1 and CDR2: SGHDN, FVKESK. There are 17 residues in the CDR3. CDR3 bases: TGTGCCAGCAGCCAACGACTAGCGGGACTTTACGCGATCGAGCAGTACTTC. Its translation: CASSQRLAGLYAIEQYF.

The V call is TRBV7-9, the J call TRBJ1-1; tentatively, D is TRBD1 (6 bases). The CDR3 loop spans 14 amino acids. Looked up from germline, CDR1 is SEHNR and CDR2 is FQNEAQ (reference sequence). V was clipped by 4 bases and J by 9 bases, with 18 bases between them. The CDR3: CASSSSTGQGKAFF. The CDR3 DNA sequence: TGTGCCAGCAGCTCCTCGACAGGCCAAGGGAAAGCTTTCTTT.

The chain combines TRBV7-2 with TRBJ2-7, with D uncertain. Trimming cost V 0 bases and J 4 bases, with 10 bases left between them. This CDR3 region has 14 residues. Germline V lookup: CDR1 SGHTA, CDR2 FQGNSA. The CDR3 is CASSLAGELYEQYF. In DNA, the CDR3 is TGTGCCAGCAGCTTAGCCGGAGAACTATACGAGCAGTACTTC.

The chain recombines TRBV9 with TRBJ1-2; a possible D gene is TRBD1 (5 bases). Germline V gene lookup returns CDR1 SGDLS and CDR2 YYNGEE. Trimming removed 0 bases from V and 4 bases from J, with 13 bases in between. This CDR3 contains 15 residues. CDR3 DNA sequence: TGTGCCAGCAGCGTAGCAGGGATGGGATCCTATGGCTACACCTTC. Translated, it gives CASSVAGMGSYGYTF.

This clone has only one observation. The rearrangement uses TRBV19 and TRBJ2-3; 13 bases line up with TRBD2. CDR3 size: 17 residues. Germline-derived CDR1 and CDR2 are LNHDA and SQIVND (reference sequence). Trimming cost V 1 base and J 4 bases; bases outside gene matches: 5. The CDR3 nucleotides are TGTGCCAGTAGTATAGTCTCGGGACTAGCGGGACCAGATACGCAGTATTTT. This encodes CASSIVSGLAGPDTQYF.

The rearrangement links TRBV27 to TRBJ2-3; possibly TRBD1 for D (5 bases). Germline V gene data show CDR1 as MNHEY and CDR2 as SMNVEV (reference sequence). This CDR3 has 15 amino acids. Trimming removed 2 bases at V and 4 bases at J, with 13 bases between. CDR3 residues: CASSLSPGRPDTQYF. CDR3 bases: TGTGCCAGCAGTTTAAGTCCAGGGCGCCCAGATACGCAGTATTTT.

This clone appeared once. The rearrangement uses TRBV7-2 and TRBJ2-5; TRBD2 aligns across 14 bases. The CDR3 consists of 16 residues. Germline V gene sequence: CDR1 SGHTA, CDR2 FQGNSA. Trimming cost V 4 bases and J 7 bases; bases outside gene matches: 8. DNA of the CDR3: TGTGCCAGCAGCTCCCAGACTAGCGGGAGGGTGGTGACCCAGTACTTC. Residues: CASSSQTSGRVVTQYF. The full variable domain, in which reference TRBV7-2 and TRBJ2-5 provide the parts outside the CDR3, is GAGVSQSPSNKVTEKGKDVELRCDPISGHTALYWYRQSLGQGLEFLIYFQGNSAPDKSGLPSDRFSAERTGGSVSTLTIQRTQQEDSAVYLCASSSQTSGRVVTQYFGPGTRLLVL.

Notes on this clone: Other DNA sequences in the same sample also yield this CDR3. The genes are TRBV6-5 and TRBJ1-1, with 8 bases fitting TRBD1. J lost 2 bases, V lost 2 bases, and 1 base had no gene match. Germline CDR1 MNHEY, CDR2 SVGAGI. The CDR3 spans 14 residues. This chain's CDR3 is CASSYDRGNTEAFF. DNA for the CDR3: TGTGCCAGCAGTTACGACAGGGGAAACACTGAAGCTTTCTTT.

In DNA form, the CDR3 reads TGTGCCAGCAATCGGGAGAATATGGGGAATGAAAAACTGTTTTTT. It is translated as CASNRENMGNEKLFF. This chain uses TRBV2 with TRBJ1-4; D is unresolved. This CDR3 spans 15 amino acids. V lost 7 bases and J lost 5, with 17 bases in between. Per germline, CDR1 SNHLY and CDR2 FYNNEI.

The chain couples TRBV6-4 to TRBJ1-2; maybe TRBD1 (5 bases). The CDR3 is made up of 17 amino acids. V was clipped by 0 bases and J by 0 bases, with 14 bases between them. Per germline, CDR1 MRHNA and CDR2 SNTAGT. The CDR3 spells CASSDSEGSRANYGYTF. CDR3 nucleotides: TGTGCCAGCAGTGACTCGGAGGGGTCTCGGGCTAACTATGGCTACACCTTC.

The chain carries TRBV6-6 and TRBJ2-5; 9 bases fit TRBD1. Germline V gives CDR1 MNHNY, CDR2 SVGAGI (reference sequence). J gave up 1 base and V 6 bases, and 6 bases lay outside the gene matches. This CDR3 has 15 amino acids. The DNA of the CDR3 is TGTGCCAGCAGGCCCCCGGGACAGGGCCAAGAGACCCAGTACTTC. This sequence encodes CASRPPGQGQETQYF.

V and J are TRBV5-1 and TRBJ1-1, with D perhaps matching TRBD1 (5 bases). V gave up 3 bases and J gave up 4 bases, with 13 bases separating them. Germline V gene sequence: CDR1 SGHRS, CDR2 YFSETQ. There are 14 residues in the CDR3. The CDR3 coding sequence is TGCGCCAGCAGCTGGGTGACAGACTCCACTGAAGCTTTCTTT. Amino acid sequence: CASSWVTDSTEAFF.

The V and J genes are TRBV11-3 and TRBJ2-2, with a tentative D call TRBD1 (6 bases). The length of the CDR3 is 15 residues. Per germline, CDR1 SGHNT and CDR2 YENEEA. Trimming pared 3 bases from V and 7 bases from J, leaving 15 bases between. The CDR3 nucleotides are TGTGCCAGCAGCTTCCGTGCAGGGGAGAACGGGGAGCTGTTTTTT. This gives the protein CASSFRAGENGELFF.